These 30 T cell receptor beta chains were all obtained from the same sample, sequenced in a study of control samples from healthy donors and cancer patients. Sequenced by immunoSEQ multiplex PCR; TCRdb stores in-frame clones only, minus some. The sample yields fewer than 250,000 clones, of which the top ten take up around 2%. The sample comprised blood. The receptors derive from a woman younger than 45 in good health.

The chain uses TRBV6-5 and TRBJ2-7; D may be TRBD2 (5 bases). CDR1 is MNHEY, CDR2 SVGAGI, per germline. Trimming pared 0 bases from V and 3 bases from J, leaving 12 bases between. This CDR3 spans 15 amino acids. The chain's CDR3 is CASSYSLLRDYEQYF. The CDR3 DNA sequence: TGTGCCAGCAGTTACTCGCTGCTTCGGGACTACGAGCAGTACTTC.

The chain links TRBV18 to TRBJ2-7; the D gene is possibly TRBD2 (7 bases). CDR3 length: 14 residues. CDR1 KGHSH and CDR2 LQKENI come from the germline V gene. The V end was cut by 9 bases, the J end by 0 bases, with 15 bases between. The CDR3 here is CASSGASGSYEQYF. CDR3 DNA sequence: TGTGCCAGTTCAGGGGCTAGCGGCTCCTACGAGCAGTACTTC.

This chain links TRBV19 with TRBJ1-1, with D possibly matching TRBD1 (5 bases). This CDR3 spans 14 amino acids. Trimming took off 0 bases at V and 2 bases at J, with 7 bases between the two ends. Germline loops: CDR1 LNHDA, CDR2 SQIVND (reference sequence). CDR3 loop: CASSIDGANTEAFF. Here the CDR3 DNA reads TGTGCCAGTAGTATAGATGGGGCCAACACTGAAGCTTTCTTT.

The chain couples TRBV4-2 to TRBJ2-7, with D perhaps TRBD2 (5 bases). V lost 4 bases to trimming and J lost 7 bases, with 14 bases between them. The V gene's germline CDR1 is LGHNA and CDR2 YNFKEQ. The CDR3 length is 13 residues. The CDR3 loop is CASSPTGNFEQYF. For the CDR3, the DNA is TGTGCCAGCAGCCCTACGGGAAACTTTGAGCAGTACTTC.

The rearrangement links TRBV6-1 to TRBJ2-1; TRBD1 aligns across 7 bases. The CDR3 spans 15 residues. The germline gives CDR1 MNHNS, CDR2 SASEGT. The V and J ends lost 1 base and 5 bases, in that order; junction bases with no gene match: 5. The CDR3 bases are TGTGCCAGCAGTGAAGAGGGACAGATCAACAATGAGCAGTTCTTC. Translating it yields CASSEEGQINNEQFF.

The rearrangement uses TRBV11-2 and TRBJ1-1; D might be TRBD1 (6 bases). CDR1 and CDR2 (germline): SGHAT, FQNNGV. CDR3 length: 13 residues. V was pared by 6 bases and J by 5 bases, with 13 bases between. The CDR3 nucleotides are TGTGCCAGCAGTAGAATACAGGGAACTGAAGCTTTCTTT. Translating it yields CASSRIQGTEAFF. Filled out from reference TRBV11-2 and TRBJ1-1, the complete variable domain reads EAGVAQSPRYKIIEKRQSVAFWCNPISGHATLYWYQQILGQGPKLLIQFQNNGVVDDSQLPKDRFSAERLKGVDSTLKIQPAKLEDSAVYLCASSRIQGTEAFFGQGTRLTVV.

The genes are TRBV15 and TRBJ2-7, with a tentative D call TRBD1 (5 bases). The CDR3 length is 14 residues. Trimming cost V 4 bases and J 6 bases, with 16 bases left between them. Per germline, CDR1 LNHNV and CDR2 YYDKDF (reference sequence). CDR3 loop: CATSKAGMGGEQYF. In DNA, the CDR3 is TGTGCCACCAGCAAGGCAGGGATGGGTGGCGAGCAGTACTTC.

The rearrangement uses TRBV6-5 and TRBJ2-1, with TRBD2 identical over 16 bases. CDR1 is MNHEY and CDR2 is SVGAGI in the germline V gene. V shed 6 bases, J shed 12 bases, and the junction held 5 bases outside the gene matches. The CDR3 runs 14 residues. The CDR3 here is CASSPGLAGGRQFF. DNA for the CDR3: TGTGCCAGCAGCCCGGGACTAGCGGGGGGGCGGCAGTTCTTC.

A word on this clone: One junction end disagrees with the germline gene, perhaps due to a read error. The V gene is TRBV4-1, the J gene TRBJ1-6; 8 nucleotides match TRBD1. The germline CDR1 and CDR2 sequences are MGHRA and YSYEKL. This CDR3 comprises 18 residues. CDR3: CASSQRGQAISHNSPLHF. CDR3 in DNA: TGCGCCAGCAGCCAAAGGGGACAGGCCATCTCCCATAATTCACCCCTCCACTTT.

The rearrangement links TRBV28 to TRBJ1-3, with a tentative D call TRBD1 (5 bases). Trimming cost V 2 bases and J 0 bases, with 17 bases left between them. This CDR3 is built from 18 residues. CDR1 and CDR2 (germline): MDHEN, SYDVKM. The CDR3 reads CASSLEVQGRDSGNTIYF. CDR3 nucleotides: TGTGCCAGCAGTTTAGAAGTCCAGGGAAGGGACTCTGGAAACACCATATATTTT. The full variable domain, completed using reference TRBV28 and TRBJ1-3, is DVKVTQSSRYLVKRTGEKVFLECVQDMDHENMFWYRQDPGLGLRLIYFSYDVKMKEKGDIPEGYSVSREKKERFSLILESASTNQTSMYLCASSLEVQGRDSGNTIYFGEGSWLTVV.

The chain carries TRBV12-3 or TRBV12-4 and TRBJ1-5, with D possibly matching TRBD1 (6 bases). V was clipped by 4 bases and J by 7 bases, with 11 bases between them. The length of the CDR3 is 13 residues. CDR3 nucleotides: TGTGCCAGCAGTTGGATCAGGGGACAGCCCCAGCATTTT. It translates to CASSWIRGQPQHF.

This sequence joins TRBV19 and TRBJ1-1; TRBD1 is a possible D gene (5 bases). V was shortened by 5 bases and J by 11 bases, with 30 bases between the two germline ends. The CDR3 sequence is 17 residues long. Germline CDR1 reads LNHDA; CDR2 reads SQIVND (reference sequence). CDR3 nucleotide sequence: TGTGCCAGTAGTCCTTTTCACACCGGGGACGCCGGGGCGGGGGCTTTCTTT. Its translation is CASSPFHTGDAGAGAFF.

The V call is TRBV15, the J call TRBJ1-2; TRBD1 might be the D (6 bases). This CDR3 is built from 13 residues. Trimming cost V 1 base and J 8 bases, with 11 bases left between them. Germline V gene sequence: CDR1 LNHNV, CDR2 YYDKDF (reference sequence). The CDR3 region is CATSRAGAEGYTF. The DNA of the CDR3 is TGTGCCACCAGCAGAGCAGGGGCAGAGGGCTACACCTTC.

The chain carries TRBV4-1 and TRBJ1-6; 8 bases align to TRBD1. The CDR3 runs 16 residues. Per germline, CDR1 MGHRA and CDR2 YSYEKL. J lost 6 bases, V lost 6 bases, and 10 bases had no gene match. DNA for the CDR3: TGCGCCAGCAGAATTCCCGGGACAGGCGTTAATTCACCCCTCCACTTT. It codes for CASRIPGTGVNSPLHF.

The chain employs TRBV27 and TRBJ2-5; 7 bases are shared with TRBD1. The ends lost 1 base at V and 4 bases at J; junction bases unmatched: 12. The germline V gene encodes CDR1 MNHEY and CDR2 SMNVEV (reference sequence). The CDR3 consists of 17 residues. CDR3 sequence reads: CASSLFFSGTEGETQYF. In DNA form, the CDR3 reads TGTGCCAGCAGTTTATTTTTCTCCGGGACAGAAGGAGAGACCCAGTACTTC.

The CDR3 loop reads CASSLAQPSKAQYF. CDR3 DNA: TGTGCCAGCAGCTTAGCGCAGCCTAGCAAGGCGCAGTATTTT. The V gene is TRBV7-2, the J gene TRBJ2-3; a weak D match, TRBD2 (5 bases). The germline V and J ends were trimmed by 0 bases and 10 bases, with 14 bases remaining between them. The length of the CDR3 is 14 residues. Germline V lookup: CDR1 SGHTA, CDR2 FQGNSA.

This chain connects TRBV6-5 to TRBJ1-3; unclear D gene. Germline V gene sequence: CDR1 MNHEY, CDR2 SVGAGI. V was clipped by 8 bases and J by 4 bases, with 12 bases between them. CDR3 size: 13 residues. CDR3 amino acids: CASDVSLGNTIYF. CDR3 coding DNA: TGTGCCAGCGACGTGAGCCTCGGAAACACCATATATTTT.

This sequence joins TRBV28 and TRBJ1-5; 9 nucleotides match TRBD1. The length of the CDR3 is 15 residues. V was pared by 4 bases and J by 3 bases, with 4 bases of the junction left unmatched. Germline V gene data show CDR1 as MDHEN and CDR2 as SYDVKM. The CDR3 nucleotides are TGTGCCAGCAGTTCCGGGACAGGGTTCAATCAGCCCCAGCATTTT. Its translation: CASSSGTGFNQPQHF.

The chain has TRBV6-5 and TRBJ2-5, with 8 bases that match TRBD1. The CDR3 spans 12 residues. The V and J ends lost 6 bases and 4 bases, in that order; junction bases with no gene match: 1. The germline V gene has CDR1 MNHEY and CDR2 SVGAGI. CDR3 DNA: TGTGCCAGCAGGGGACAGGTAGAGACCCAGTACTTC. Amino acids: CASRGQVETQYF.

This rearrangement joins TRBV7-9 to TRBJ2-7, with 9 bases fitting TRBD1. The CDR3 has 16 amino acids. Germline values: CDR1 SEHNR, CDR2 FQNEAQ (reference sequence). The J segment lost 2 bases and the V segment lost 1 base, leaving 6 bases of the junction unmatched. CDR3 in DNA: TGTGCCAGCAGCTTAGGCACCGGGACAGGGACCTACGAGCAGTACTTC. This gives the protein CASSLGTGTGTYEQYF.

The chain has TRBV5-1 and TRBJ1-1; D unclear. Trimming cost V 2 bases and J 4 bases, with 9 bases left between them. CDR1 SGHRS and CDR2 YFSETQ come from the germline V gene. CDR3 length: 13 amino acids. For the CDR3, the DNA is TGCGCCAGCAGCTTTGGGATTGGCACTGAAGCTTTCTTT. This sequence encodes CASSFGIGTEAFF.

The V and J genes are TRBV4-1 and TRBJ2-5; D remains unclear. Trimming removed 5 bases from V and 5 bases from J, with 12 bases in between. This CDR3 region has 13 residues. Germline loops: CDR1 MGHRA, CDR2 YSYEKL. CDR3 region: CASSELGFETQYF. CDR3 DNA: TGCGCCAGCAGCGAATTAGGCTTTGAGACCCAGTACTTC.

The CDR3 nucleotides are TGTGCCACCAGTTCAGGGGGAAATTCACCCCTCCACTTT. Protein: CATSSGGNSPLHF. This sequence joins TRBV24-1 and TRBJ1-6, with 7 bases lining up with TRBD1. J was trimmed by 7 bases and V by 6 bases; bases with no gene match: 2. Per germline, CDR1 KGHDR and CDR2 SFDVKD. CDR3 size: 13 residues.

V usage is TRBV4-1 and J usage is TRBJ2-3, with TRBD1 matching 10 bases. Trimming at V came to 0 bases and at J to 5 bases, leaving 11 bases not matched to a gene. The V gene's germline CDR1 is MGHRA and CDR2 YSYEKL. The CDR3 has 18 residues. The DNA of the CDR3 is TGCGCCAGCAGCCAAGATAACTTCATCGGACAGGGGGTAGATACGCAGTATTTT. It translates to CASSQDNFIGQGVDTQYF.

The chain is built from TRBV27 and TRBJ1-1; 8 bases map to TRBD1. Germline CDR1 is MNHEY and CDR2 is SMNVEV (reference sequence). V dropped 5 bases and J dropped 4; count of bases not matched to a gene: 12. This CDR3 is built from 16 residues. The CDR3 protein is CASSPGQEAKGTEAFF. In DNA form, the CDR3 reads TGTGCCAGCAGTCCGGGACAGGAGGCTAAGGGCACTGAAGCTTTCTTT.

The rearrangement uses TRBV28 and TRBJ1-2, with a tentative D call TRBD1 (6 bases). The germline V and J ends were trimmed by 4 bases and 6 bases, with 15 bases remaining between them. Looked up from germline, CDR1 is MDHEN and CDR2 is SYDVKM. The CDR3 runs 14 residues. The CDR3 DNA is TGTGCCAGCAGTTGGACAGCTATTTTTGATGGCTACACCTTC. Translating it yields CASSWTAIFDGYTF.

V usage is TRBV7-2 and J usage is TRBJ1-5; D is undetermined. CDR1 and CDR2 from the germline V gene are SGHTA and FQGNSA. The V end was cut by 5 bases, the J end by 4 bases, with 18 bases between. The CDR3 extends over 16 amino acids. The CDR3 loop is CASSESTWSKNQPQHF. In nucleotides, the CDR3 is TGTGCCAGCAGCGAGAGTACATGGTCAAAAAATCAGCCCCAGCATTTT.

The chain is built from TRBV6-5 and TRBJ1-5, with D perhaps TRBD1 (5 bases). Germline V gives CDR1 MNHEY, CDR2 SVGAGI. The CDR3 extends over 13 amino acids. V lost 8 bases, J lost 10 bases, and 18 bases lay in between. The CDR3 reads CASGPQESFPQHF. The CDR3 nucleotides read TGTGCCAGCGGCCCACAGGAAAGTTTCCCCCAGCATTTT.

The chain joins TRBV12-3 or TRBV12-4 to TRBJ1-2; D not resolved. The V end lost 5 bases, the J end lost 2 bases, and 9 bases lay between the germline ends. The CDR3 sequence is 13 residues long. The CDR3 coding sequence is TGTGCCAGCAGTCTACAGATGAACTATGGCTACACCTTC. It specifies CASSLQMNYGYTF.

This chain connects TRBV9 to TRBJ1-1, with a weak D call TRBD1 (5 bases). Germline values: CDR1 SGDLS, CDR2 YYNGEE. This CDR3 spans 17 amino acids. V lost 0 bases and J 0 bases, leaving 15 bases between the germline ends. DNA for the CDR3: TGTGCCAGCAGCGTAGTGTCGGGACGGACATTGAACACTGAAGCTTTCTTT. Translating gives CASSVVSGRTLNTEAFF.